This T cell receptor (beta chain) was captured by sequencing in a study of shared clonotypes between healthy human individuals. Overall study results and limits: The study sampled only blood, and tissue repertoires likely differ.

CDR3 size: 16 residues. Trimming took off 4 bases at V and 0 bases at J, with 17 bases between the two ends. CDR1 SGHDT and CDR2 YYEEEE come from the germline V gene. All donors qualified as healthy HIV-negative adults and had experienced no recent acute infections or vaccinations. The run depth of the assay was deep. The sequenced material, unsorted PBMC DNA, was run on ten immunoSEQ deep assay plates. Assay used: immunoSEQ multiplex PCR; TCRdb lists only in-frame clones, some missing. The sample records about 480,000 clones, around 79% being singletons. There are a few counts of this clone. Its antigen is unknown.

The sequenced material came from PBMCs. This receptor was identified in a woman aged 40 to 50 in good health. Some clones in this sample may be carry-over from other donors' samples. The chain has TRBV5-6 and TRBJ2-7, with D possibly TRBD2 on 6 matching bases. CDR3 residues: CASSPMGGTHSYEQYF. The CDR3 DNA is TGTGCCAGCAGCCCCATGGGCGGGACCCACTCCTACGAGCAGTACTTC.